This T cell receptor beta chain stems from a study of beta chain features in type 1 diabetes. Findings and limits, study-wide: Among all four CD4+ subsets, Type 1 diabetes patients had TCRB CDR3s that were moderately but significantly shorter. Diminished insertions and augmented deletions at VDJ junctions characterized type 1 diabetes patients. Researchers caution that PCR might favor shorter templates, equally among patients and controls.

V shed 5 bases and J 6 bases; nucleotides not matched to a gene: 8. This CDR3 is built from 15 residues. Germline V gene data show CDR1 as MNHNY and CDR2 as SVGAGI (reference sequence). Every bit of the isolated RNA underwent reverse transcription, so sequencing read expressed TCRB transcripts. Reads from naive, central memory and regulatory T cell samples averaged around 3.7 million. The protocol was immunoSEQ multiplex PCR, while the TCRdb copy is restricted to in-frame clones and leaves out a portion. The sample has about 360,000 clones; roughly 13% are singletons. Concerning this clone itself: Its matching antigen is unknown.

This chain joins TRBV6-6 and TRBJ1-5, with 9 bases identical to TRBD1. Sequencing used naive CD4+ T cells from blood. The sequence came from a young man in good health. The CDR3 reads CASSTFGTGLQPQHF. The CDR3 coding sequence is TGTGCCAGCAGTACATTCGGGACAGGGCTTCAGCCCCAGCATTTT.